These 16 T cell receptor beta chains originate from one sample sequenced in a study of CD8 T cells in ankylosing spondylitis. Each CDR3 protein is one row after TCRdb ran MiXCR on the 5' RACE reads. This sample has about 35,000 distinct CDR3 sequences; over 2.5% occur once, and the top ten carry about 2.8%. Material for sequencing was blood, either unsorted or a sorted T cell fraction (not recorded which). All receptors derive from a male donor with ankylosing spondylitis or in good health (not recorded which).

This clonotype has a count of ten or more. The J gene is TRBJ2-2, the V gene TRBV9; perhaps TRBD2 as D (7 bases). CDR1 and CDR2 (germline): SGDLS, YYNGEE. The length of the CDR3 is 14 residues. Trimming pared 3 bases from V and 8 bases from J, leaving 14 bases between. The CDR3 spells CASSGGGGRGELFF. The CDR3, as DNA: TGTGCCAGCAGCGGAGGGGGGGGCCGTGGGGAGCTGTTTTTT.

This clonotype was counted many times. The V gene is TRBV9, the J gene TRBJ1-1; D not certain. Between the trimmed V and J ends, which lost 3 bases and 3 bases, there was a span of 15 bases. The germline V gene encodes CDR1 SGDLS and CDR2 YYNGEE. This CDR3 has 15 residues. The CDR3, as DNA: TGTGCCAGCAGCGCAAAAATCGATTCTTACACTGAAGCTTTCTTT. It yields the protein CASSAKIDSYTEAFF.

This clonotype was observed at least ten times. V usage is TRBV9 and J usage is TRBJ2-3; 13 nucleotides agree with TRBD2. The CDR3 has 14 residues. The trim removed 3 bases at V and 7 bases at J, leaving 2 bases unmatched. Germline CDR1 is SGDLS and CDR2 is YYNGEE. For the CDR3, the DNA is TGTGCCAGCAGCGAGGGGACTAGCGGGAATACGCAGTATTTT. Translating it yields CASSEGTSGNTQYF.

V usage is TRBV9 and J usage is TRBJ1-4; tentatively, D is TRBD1 (5 bases). Germline V lookup: CDR1 SGDLS, CDR2 YYNGEE. Trimming stripped 3 bases from V and 4 bases from J, with 19 bases between. The CDR3 sequence is 17 residues long. CDR3 in amino acids: CASSGTPGTGLNEKLFF. The CDR3 region has the DNA TGTGCCAGCAGCGGAACACCCGGGACGGGGCTTAATGAAAAACTGTTTTTT.

This clonotype was observed at least ten times. This chain connects TRBV9 to TRBJ2-2, with no clear D. The CDR3 has 15 residues. Germline CDR1 and CDR2: SGDLS and YYNGEE. Trimming took off 4 bases at V and 1 base at J, with 11 bases between the two ends. As DNA, the CDR3 is TGTGCCAGCAGCCCCGGCGGAGTGAACACCGGGGAGCTGTTTTTT. Its translation is CASSPGGVNTGELFF.

This clonotype was seen ten or more times. This rearrangement joins TRBV9 to TRBJ1-1, with 12 bases that match TRBD1. The germline CDR1 and CDR2 sequences are SGDLS and YYNGEE. V was clipped by 4 bases and J by 0 bases; unmatched bases: 7. This CDR3 has 17 residues. The DNA of the CDR3 is TGTGCCAGCAGCACCCGGGACAGGGGGCGGTTGAACACTGAAGCTTTCTTT. Protein sequence: CASSTRDRGRLNTEAFF. Full variable domain (remainder filled in from reference TRBV9 and TRBJ1-1): DSGVTQTPKHLITATGQRVTLRCSPRSGDLSVYWYQQSLDQGLQFLIQYYNGEERAKGNILERFSAQQFPDLHSELNLSSLELGDSALYFCASSTRDRGRLNTEAFFGQGTRLTVV.

In its sample, this clonotype was seen many times. This chain joins TRBV9 and TRBJ1-2; D not resolved. CDR3 length equals 15 residues. Deletions cut 0 bases from V and 4 bases from J, with 13 bases between. Looked up from germline, CDR1 is SGDLS and CDR2 is YYNGEE. The CDR3 reads CASSVDRDRAYGYTF. CDR3 in DNA: TGTGCCAGCAGCGTAGATAGGGATCGGGCCTATGGCTACACCTTC.

This clonotype was seen many times. The chain joins TRBV9 to TRBJ2-1; D could derive from TRBD1 or TRBD2 (5 bases each). This CDR3 is built from 15 residues. CDR1 is SGDLS and CDR2 is YYNGEE in the germline V gene. V was shortened by 4 bases and J by 3 bases, with 14 bases between the two germline ends. CDR3 coding DNA: TGTGCCAGCAGCCCCCGGGACCGAAACTACAATGAGCAGTTCTTC. It is translated as CASSPRDRNYNEQFF.

This clonotype was seen repeatedly, ten times or more. The rearrangement joins TRBV9 to TRBJ2-3; no reliable D call. The ends were cut back, 3 bases at V and 2 bases at J, with 16 bases in the middle. Germline CDR1 and CDR2: SGDLS and YYNGEE. The CDR3 loop spans 16 amino acids. CDR3 in amino acids: CASSGPPVGITDTQYF. Written as DNA, the CDR3 is TGTGCCAGCAGCGGCCCCCCTGTTGGGATCACAGATACGCAGTATTTT.

A word on this clonotype: A read error is possible here, since a much larger clone lies one base away. J is TRBJ2-3 and V is TRBV9, with 13 bases that match TRBD2. Germline CDR1 reads SGDLS; CDR2 reads YYNGEE. The CDR3 has 16 residues. CDR3 region: CASSPTLAGGADTKYF. CDR3 in DNA: TGTGCCAGCAGCCCCACACTAGCGGGAGGGGCAGATACGAAGTATTTT.

This clonotype was picked up many times. The rearrangement joins TRBV9 to TRBJ2-1; TRBD2 agrees at 12 bases. There are 16 residues in the CDR3. From germline, CDR1 is SGDLS and CDR2 YYNGEE. The J segment lost 10 bases and the V segment lost 0 bases, leaving 8 bases of the junction unmatched. The CDR3 spells CASSVGSSGGGEEQFF. CDR3 DNA sequence: TGTGCCAGCAGCGTAGGTTCTAGCGGGGGGGGAGAGGAGCAGTTCTTC.

This clonotype was recorded many times. CDR3 in DNA: TGTGCCAGCAGCGTAGGCGGTAGCGGGAGGGCGGAGCAGTTCTTC. Translating it yields CASSVGGSGRAEQFF. The chain carries TRBV9 and TRBJ2-1, with 11 bases aligning to TRBD2. V was pared by 0 bases and J by 10 bases, with 6 bases of the junction left unmatched. The CDR3 loop spans 15 amino acids. The germline V gene has CDR1 SGDLS and CDR2 YYNGEE.

This clonotype was picked up many times. This chain uses TRBV9 with TRBJ2-1, with 12 bases lining up with TRBD2. Germline lookup yields CDR1 SGDLS and CDR2 YYNGEE. The CDR3 is made up of 16 amino acids. With 4 bases clipped from V and 6 bases from J, the junction kept 8 bases outside the gene matches. The CDR3 spells CASSPHRTSGINEQFF. CDR3 in DNA: TGTGCCAGCAGCCCCCACCGGACTAGCGGGATCAATGAGCAGTTCTTC.

The chain links TRBV9 to TRBJ2-3, with TRBD2 identical over 9 bases. V gave up 0 bases and J gave up 5 bases; unmatched junction bases: 13. The CDR3 totals 18 residues. The germline V gene encodes CDR1 SGDLS and CDR2 YYNGEE. CDR3 protein: CASSVGSFGAGGVDTQYF. CDR3 nucleotide sequence: TGTGCCAGCAGCGTAGGTTCTTTTGGAGCGGGAGGAGTAGATACGCAGTATTTT.

This clonotype was observed many times. This chain joins TRBV9 and TRBJ2-3; no definite D call. The V gene's germline CDR1 is SGDLS and CDR2 YYNGEE. V lost 4 bases and J 5 bases, leaving 11 bases between the germline ends. This CDR3 has 13 residues. The CDR3 reads CASSPRPKDTQYF. In DNA form, the CDR3 reads TGTGCCAGCAGCCCCCGACCAAAAGATACGCAGTATTTT.

This clonotype was counted ten times or more. The V and J genes are TRBV9 and TRBJ2-1; D is unresolved. The ends were cut back, 4 bases at V and 0 bases at J, with 8 bases in the middle. Germline assignment: CDR1 SGDLS and CDR2 YYNGEE. The CDR3 extends over 14 amino acids. The DNA for the CDR3 is TGTGCCAGCAGCCTGGGTATCTCCTACAATGAGCAGTTCTTC. Protein product: CASSLGISYNEQFF.